This T cell receptor (beta chain) was sequenced during a study of blood T cells in healthy people across ages. This clonotype was detected only a few times. Its matching antigen is unknown. The use of a sample-barcoded 5' primer and a J-beta primer mix characterized a second PCR of about 6 to 12 cycles. TCRdb recomputed calls from the 5' RACE reads with MiXCR, one row per CDR3 protein. The sample consists of around 780,000 distinct CDR3 sequences, approximately 24% of them appearing once. The V end was cut by 0 bases, the J end by 5 bases, with 23 bases between. CDR3 length: 19 residues. The germline CDR1 and CDR2 sequences are LGHNT and FRNRAP. Study results and limitations: Strong correlation linked observed beta diversity and percent naive T cells.

The data were also submitted as part of a second study, on T cells of mothers and their children.

What was sequenced was blood. The chain carries TRBV12-5 and TRBJ2-1; a weak D match, TRBD1 (7 bases). The clonotype comes from a boy between 5 and 17 years old in good health. CDR3 in DNA: TGTGCTAGTGGTTTGGTACGGGGGTCAGCGCAGGGGGGAAACAATGAGCAGTTCTTC. It specifies CASGLVRGSAQGGNNEQFF.